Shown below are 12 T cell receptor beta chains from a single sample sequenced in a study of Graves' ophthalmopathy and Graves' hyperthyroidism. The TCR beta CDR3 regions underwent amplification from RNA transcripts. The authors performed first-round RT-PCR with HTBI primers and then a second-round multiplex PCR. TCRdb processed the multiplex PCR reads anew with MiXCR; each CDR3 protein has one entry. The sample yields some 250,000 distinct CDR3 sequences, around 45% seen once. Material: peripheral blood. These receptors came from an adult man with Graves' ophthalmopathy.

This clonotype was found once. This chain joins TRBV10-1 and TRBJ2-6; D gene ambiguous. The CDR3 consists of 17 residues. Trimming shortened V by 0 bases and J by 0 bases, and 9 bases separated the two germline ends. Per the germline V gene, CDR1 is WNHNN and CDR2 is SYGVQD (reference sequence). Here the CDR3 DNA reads TGCGCCAGCAGTGAGTCAAATCTTTTCTCTGGGGCCAACGTCCTGACTTTC. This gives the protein CASSESNLFSGANVLTF.

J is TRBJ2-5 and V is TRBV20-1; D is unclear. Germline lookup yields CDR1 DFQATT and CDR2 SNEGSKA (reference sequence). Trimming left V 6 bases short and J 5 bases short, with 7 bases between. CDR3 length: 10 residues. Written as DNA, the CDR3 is TGCAGTGCGTCGTGGGAGACCCAGTACTTC. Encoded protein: CSASWETQYF.

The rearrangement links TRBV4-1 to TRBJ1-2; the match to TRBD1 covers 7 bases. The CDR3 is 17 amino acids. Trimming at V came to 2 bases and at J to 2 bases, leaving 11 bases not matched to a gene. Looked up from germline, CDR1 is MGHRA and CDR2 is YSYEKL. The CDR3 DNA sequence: TGCGCCAGCAGCCAATACGACAGGGAAGTGGACAACTATGGCTACACCTTC. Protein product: CASSQYDREVDNYGYTF.

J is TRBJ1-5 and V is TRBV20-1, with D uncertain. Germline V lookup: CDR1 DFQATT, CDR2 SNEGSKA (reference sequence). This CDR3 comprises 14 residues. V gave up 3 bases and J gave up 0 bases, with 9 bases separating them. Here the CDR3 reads CSASGTLSNQPQHF. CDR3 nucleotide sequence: TGCAGTGCTAGTGGTACACTTAGCAATCAGCCCCAGCATTTT.

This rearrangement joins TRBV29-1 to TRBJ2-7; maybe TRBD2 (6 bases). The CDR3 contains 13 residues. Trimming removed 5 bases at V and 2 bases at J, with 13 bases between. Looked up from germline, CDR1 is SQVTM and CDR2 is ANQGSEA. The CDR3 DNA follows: TGCAGCGTTAAGGGCCGGGGGACCTACGAGCAGTACTTC. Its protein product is CSVKGRGTYEQYF.

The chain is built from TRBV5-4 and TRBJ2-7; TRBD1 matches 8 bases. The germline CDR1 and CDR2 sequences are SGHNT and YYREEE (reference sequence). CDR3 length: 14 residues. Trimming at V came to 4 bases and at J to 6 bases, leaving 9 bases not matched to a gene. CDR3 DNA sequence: TGTGCCAGCAGCCTGCGAGGACAGGGAGGCGAGCAGTACTTC. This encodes CASSLRGQGGEQYF. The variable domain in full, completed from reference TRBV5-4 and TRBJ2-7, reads ETGVTQSPTHLIKTRGQQVTLRCSSQSGHNTVSWYQQALGQGPQFIFQYYREEENGRGNFPPRFSGLQFPNYSSELNVNALELDDSALYLCASSLRGQGGEQYFGPGTRLTVT.

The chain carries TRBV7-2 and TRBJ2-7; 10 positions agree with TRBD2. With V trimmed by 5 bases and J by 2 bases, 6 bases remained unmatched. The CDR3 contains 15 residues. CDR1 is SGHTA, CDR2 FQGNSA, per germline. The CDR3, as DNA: TGTGCCAGCAGCCGTCTAGCGGGGGAGACCTACGAGCAGTACTTC. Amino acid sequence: CASSRLAGETYEQYF.

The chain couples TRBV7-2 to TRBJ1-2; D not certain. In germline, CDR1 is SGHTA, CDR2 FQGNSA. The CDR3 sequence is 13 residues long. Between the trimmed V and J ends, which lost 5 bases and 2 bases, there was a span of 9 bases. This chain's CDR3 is CASSPRRNYGYTF. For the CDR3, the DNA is TGTGCCAGCAGCCCCCGCAGGAACTATGGCTACACCTTC.

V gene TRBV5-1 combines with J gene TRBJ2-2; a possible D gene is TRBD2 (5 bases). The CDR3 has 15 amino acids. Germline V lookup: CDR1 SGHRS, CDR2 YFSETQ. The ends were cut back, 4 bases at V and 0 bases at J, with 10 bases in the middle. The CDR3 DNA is TGCGCCAGCAGCCCCGGAGGTTCGAACACCGGGGAGCTGTTTTTT. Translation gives CASSPGGSNTGELFF.

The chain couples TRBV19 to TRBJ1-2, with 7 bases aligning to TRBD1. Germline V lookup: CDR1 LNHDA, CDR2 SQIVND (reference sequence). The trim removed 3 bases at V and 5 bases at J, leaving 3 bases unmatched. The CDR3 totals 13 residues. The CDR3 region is CASSIGTVYGYTF. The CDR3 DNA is TGTGCCAGTAGTATCGGGACAGTGTATGGCTACACCTTC.

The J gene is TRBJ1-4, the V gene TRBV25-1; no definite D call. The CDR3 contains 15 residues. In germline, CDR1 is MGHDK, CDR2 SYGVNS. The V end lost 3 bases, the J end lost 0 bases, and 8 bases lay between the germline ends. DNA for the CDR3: TGTGCCAGCAGTGATCCAGTAGCAACTAATGAAAAACTGTTTTTT. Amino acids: CASSDPVATNEKLFF.

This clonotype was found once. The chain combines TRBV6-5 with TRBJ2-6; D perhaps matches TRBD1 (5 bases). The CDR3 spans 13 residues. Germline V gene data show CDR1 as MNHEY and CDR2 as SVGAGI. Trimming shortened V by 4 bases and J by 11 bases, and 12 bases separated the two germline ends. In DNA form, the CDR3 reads TGTGCCAGCAGTTTAATGGGGCGAGACGTCCTGACTTTC. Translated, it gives CASSLMGRDVLTF.